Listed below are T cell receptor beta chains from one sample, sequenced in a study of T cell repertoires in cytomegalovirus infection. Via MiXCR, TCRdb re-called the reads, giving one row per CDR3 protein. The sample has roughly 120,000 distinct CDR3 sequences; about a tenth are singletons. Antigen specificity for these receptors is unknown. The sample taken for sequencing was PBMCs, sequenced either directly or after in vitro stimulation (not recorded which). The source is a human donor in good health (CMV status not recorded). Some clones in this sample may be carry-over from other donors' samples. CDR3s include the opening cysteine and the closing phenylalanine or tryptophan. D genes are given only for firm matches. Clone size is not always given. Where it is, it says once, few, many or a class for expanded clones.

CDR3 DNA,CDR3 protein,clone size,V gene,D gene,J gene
TGCGCCAGCAGCCAGGCTAACTTCGGGACAGGGCTGGGCAATTCACCCCTCCACTTT,CASSQANFGTGLGNSPLHF,-,TRBV4-1,TRBD1,TRBJ1-6
TGTGCCAGCGAAACTTCCAGGGGGACGAACTATGGCTACACCTTC,CASETSRGTNYGYTF,-,TRBV28,TRBD1,TRBJ1-2
TGCAGTGCTAGCAAAGATACGCAGTATTTT,CSASKDTQYF,-,TRBV20-1,-,TRBJ2-3
TGTGCCAGCAGCTTAGACGGGAGGGCCCCAGATACGCAGTATTTT,CASSLDGRAPDTQYF,many,TRBV7-8,TRBD2,TRBJ2-3
TGTGCCAGTCAGAGCTCTGGGGCCAACGTCCTGACTTTC,CASQSSGANVLTF,-,TRBV11-2,-,TRBJ2-6
TGCGCCAGCAGTCAATGGGTGGACACTGAAGCTTTCTTT,CASSQWVDTEAFF,few,TRBV23-1,-,TRBJ1-1
TGTGCCAGCAGTCTTAGCGGGAGAGTTAGAACAGATACGCAGTATTTT,CASSLSGRVRTDTQYF,-,TRBV28,TRBD2,TRBJ2-3
TGTGCCAGCAGTGAAGCGCTTCAACATTCACCCCTCCACTTT,CASSEALQHSPLHF,many,TRBV6-1,-,TRBJ1-6
TGTGCCAGCAGCCACCAACCGGGCACTGGCTATGGCTACACCTTC,CASSHQPGTGYGYTF,-,TRBV27,-,TRBJ1-2
TGTGCCAGCAGTTCTCGGACGGGCGAGCAGTACTTC,CASSSRTGEQYF,many,TRBV28,-,TRBJ2-7
TGTGCCAGCAGTTTACCCTCCGGTGGCAATGAGCAGTTCTTC,CASSLPSGGNEQFF,many,TRBV27,-,TRBJ2-1
TGCAGCGCTGCCGGAGACCTCACAGATACGCAGTATTTT,CSAAGDLTDTQYF,-,TRBV29-1,-,TRBJ2-3
TGCGCCAGCAGCTTGGGGCCGGGACAGGGAGATTACGAGCAGTACTTC,CASSLGPGQGDYEQYF,few,TRBV5-1,TRBD1,TRBJ2-7
TGTGCCATCCACCCTCCCGGTGTCTGGGATACGCAGTATTTT,CAIHPPGVWDTQYF,many,TRBV28,-,TRBJ2-3
TGTGCCAGCAGCTTAGTTGGTTCGGGGCCCACAGATACGCAGTATTTT,CASSLVGSGPTDTQYF,-,TRBV7-2,-,TRBJ2-3
TGTGCCAGCAGCCCGGGACTCCTCCGCCCGGGGGGTAACTATGGCTACACCTTC,CASSPGLLRPGGNYGYTF,-,TRBV6-8,-,TRBJ1-2
TGTGCCACCCCGCACCCTGACAGTCCAAGGGGGTACAATCAGCCCCAGCATTTT,CATPHPDSPRGYNQPQHF,-,TRBV24-1,-,TRBJ1-5
TGTGCCAGCGAAACGATCAGGGTATCCAAAAACATTCAGTACTTC,CASETIRVSKNIQYF,many,TRBV6-2/TRBV6-3,-,TRBJ2-4
TGTGCCAGCAGTACAAGGGACGGAAATAACTATGGCTACACCTTC,CASSTRDGNNYGYTF,many,TRBV27,-,TRBJ1-2
TGTGCCAGCAGCTTAGATCACAGAGTGAACACTGAAGCTTTCTTT,CASSLDHRVNTEAFF,many,TRBV11-3,-,TRBJ1-1
TGTGTCAGCAGTTACGGGCCGATCAATGAGCAGTTCTTC,CVSSYGPINEQFF,-,TRBV6-2/TRBV6-3,-,TRBJ2-1
TGTGCCAGCAGTGCCGACAGGGTTCCCAACTATGGCTACACCTTC,CASSADRVPNYGYTF,many,TRBV6-1,TRBD1,TRBJ1-2
TGCAGCGTTGGGACAGGGCAAACTCAGCCCCAGCATTTT,CSVGTGQTQPQHF,many,TRBV29-1,TRBD1,TRBJ1-5
TGTGCCAGCAGCCAGGGGTTCGGCACCGGGGAGCTGTTTTTT,CASSQGFGTGELFF,few,TRBV6-4,-,TRBJ2-2
TGTGCCAGCAGTTCCGGGGGGGGGCCGACAGATACGCAGTATTTT,CASSSGGGPTDTQYF,-,TRBV28,TRBD2,TRBJ2-3
TGCGCCAGCAGCCGGAGACAGCCTGGGGGATACGAGCAGTACTTC,CASSRRQPGGYEQYF,-,TRBV4-1,-,TRBJ2-7
TGTGCCAGCAGCCCCACAGGGAACACTGAAGCTTTCTTT,CASSPTGNTEAFF,many,TRBV7-9,-,TRBJ1-1
TGCGCCAGCAGCTTGTTCGGCAGGGGTTCCACTGAAGCTTTCTTT,CASSLFGRGSTEAFF,-,TRBV5-1,-,TRBJ1-1